These 2 T cell receptor beta chains were sequenced from one sample in a study of T cell changes during pregnancy in multiple sclerosis. Only in-frame clones appear in the TCRdb table, and some are missing; sequencing was by immunoSEQ multiplex PCR. Of tens of thousands of clones in the sample, about 91% were seen once. Specimen: CD8+ T cells from peripheral blood mononuclear cells, collected before pregnancy. The source is a female donor with multiple sclerosis, enrolled in a pregnancy study.

The chain links TRBV9 to TRBJ1-2; TRBD1 matches at 7 bases. This CDR3 region has 14 residues. Germline V gene lookup returns CDR1 SGDLS and CDR2 YYNGEE. Unmatched junction bases numbered 9, after V lost 4 bases and J lost 6 bases. As DNA, the CDR3 is TGTGCCAGCAGCACATGGGACAGAGCTAATGGCTACACCTTC. Its protein is CASSTWDRANGYTF.

Here the CDR3 reads CAWSSSMELQETQYF. The CDR3 region has the DNA TGTGCCTGGAGTAGTTCGATGGAGCTGCAAGAGACCCAGTACTTC. The chain couples TRBV30 to TRBJ2-5; D not resolved. Germline CDR1 reads GTSNPN; CDR2 reads SVGIG (reference sequence). The CDR3 covers 15 residues. V was shortened by 2 bases and J by 2 bases, with 15 bases between the two germline ends.